A selection of T cell receptor beta chains follows, all from one sample in a study of OX40 agonist ivuxolimab in advanced cancers. Clones were sequenced by immunoSEQ multiplex PCR, and TCRdb holds only the in-frame ones, with some missing. The data hold fewer than 85,000 clones, with 84% observed a single time. Sequencing used CD4+ or CD8+ T cells sorted from blood, obtained in a trial of the OX40 agonist ivuxolimab. The receptors come from an adult with an advanced solid tumor such as melanoma, head and neck, liver or kidney cancer. Both conserved end residues are part of each CDR3. Fields, in order: CDR3 DNA, CDR3 protein, V gene, clone size, J gene, D gene. D genes are given only for firm matches. Size is stated for part of the rows, as once, few or many counts, or as a class when the clone is expanded.

cdr3_nt: TGTGCCAGCACCTTAGGAAGGGAGCAGTTCTTC
cdr3_aa: CASTLGREQFF
v_call: TRBV28
clone_size: .
j_call: TRBJ2-1
d_call: .

cdr3_nt: TGTGCCTGGAGTGCAATCTCTTGGACAGGGGGGGCCTATAATTCACCCCTCCACTTT
cdr3_aa: CAWSAISWTGGAYNSPLHF
v_call: TRBV30
clone_size: .
j_call: TRBJ1-6
d_call: TRBD1

cdr3_nt: TGCGCCAGCAGCAGAGACGGGACAGCGAACACTGAAGCTTTCTTT
cdr3_aa: CASSRDGTANTEAFF
v_call: TRBV5-1
clone_size: few
j_call: TRBJ1-1
d_call: TRBD1

cdr3_nt: TGTGCCAGTAGTATAGTAGGGAGAAACACTGAAGCTTTCTTT
cdr3_aa: CASSIVGRNTEAFF
v_call: TRBV19
clone_size: .
j_call: TRBJ1-1
d_call: .

cdr3_nt: TGCGCCAGCAGCTTCGACACGGCAGGAAGGGAAGCTTTCTTT
cdr3_aa: CASSFDTAGREAFF
v_call: TRBV5-1
clone_size: .
j_call: TRBJ1-1
d_call: .

cdr3_nt: TGTGCCAGCAGTCCGGCAGGGGGTACCTACGAGCAGTACTTC
cdr3_aa: CASSPAGGTYEQYF
v_call: TRBV28
clone_size: .
j_call: TRBJ2-7
d_call: TRBD1

cdr3_nt: TGTGCCAGCAGCTTAGGTCCGGGACAGGGACGGGCTAACTATGGCTACACCTTC
cdr3_aa: CASSLGPGQGRANYGYTF
v_call: TRBV13
clone_size: .
j_call: TRBJ1-2
d_call: TRBD1

cdr3_nt: TGTGCCAGCAGCTTTTTGGCTAGCGGGTTGAACACAGATACGCAGTATTTT
cdr3_aa: CASSFLASGLNTDTQYF
v_call: TRBV5-6
clone_size: .
j_call: TRBJ2-3
d_call: TRBD2

cdr3_nt: TGTGCCAGCAGTGAAAGTCGGGGGGACGAGCAGTACTTC
cdr3_aa: CASSESRGDEQYF
v_call: TRBV6-1
clone_size: .
j_call: TRBJ2-7
d_call: TRBD2

cdr3_nt: TGCAGCGTTGACGCAGGGTACCAAGAGACCCAGTACTTC
cdr3_aa: CSVDAGYQETQYF
v_call: TRBV29-1
clone_size: .
j_call: TRBJ2-5
d_call: .

cdr3_nt: TGTGCCAGCAGCAGGAGACAGGACCAAGAGACCCAGTACTTC
cdr3_aa: CASSRRQDQETQYF
v_call: TRBV14
clone_size: .
j_call: TRBJ2-5
d_call: .

cdr3_nt: TGTGCCAGCTCACCGGCGGCGGAAAGCTATGGCTACACCTTC
cdr3_aa: CASSPAAESYGYTF
v_call: TRBV18
clone_size: .
j_call: TRBJ1-2
d_call: .

cdr3_nt: TGTGCCAGCTCTCCGGCGGGTACCGCCGGGGAGCTGTTTTTT
cdr3_aa: CASSPAGTAGELFF
v_call: TRBV18
clone_size: .
j_call: TRBJ2-2
d_call: .

cdr3_nt: TGCGCCAGCACTCCTAGCGGGAGGGCGTACGAGCAGTACTTC
cdr3_aa: CASTPSGRAYEQYF
v_call: TRBV10-2
clone_size: .
j_call: TRBJ2-7
d_call: TRBD2

cdr3_nt: TGTGCCAGCAGCACCGCCCTGGGCACAGATACGCAGTATTTT
cdr3_aa: CASSTALGTDTQYF
v_call: TRBV5-6
clone_size: .
j_call: TRBJ2-3
d_call: .

cdr3_nt: TGTGCCAGCAGTCCAGGGGGACGGACTGAAGCTTTCTTT
cdr3_aa: CASSPGGRTEAFF
v_call: TRBV2
clone_size: .
j_call: TRBJ1-1
d_call: TRBD1

cdr3_nt: TGTGCCAGCAGCGAGGCCCCGGCTAGCGGATTCCAAGAGACCCAGTACTTC
cdr3_aa: CASSEAPASGFQETQYF
v_call: TRBV9
clone_size: .
j_call: TRBJ2-5
d_call: TRBD2

cdr3_nt: TGTGCCATATCGTTCACAGATACGCAGTATTTT
cdr3_aa: CAISFTDTQYF
v_call: TRBV2
clone_size: .
j_call: TRBJ2-3
d_call: .

cdr3_nt: TGTGCCAGCAGCCCCTCGATCCCGGGCCTCCCCGGGCTCCACGAGCAGTACTTC
cdr3_aa: CASSPSIPGLPGLHEQYF
v_call: TRBV9
clone_size: once
j_call: TRBJ2-7
d_call: .

cdr3_nt: TGTGCTTACAGGGCTCGGTATGGCTACACCTTC
cdr3_aa: CAYRARYGYTF
v_call: TRBV30
clone_size: .
j_call: TRBJ1-2
d_call: .

cdr3_nt: TGTGCCAGCAGCCCCCACATGAGCGGGGGGGCCGGTGAGACCCAGTACTTC
cdr3_aa: CASSPHMSGGAGETQYF
v_call: TRBV7-2
clone_size: .
j_call: TRBJ2-5
d_call: TRBD2

cdr3_nt: TGTGCCAGCAATCCGCAGGGGGCCCCCTACGAGCAGTACTTC
cdr3_aa: CASNPQGAPYEQYF
v_call: TRBV28
clone_size: .
j_call: TRBJ2-7
d_call: TRBD1

cdr3_nt: TGTGCCAGCAATACGGAGGACAGCGCCACCTACGAGCAGTACTTC
cdr3_aa: CASNTEDSATYEQYF
v_call: TRBV6-6
clone_size: .
j_call: TRBJ2-7
d_call: .

cdr3_nt: TGTGCCAGCAGCTCCCAGGGGGCGATGGTCTCAGGCTCTGGGGCCAACGTCCTGACTTTC
cdr3_aa: CASSSQGAMVSGSGANVLTF
v_call: TRBV7-3
clone_size: .
j_call: TRBJ2-6
d_call: TRBD1